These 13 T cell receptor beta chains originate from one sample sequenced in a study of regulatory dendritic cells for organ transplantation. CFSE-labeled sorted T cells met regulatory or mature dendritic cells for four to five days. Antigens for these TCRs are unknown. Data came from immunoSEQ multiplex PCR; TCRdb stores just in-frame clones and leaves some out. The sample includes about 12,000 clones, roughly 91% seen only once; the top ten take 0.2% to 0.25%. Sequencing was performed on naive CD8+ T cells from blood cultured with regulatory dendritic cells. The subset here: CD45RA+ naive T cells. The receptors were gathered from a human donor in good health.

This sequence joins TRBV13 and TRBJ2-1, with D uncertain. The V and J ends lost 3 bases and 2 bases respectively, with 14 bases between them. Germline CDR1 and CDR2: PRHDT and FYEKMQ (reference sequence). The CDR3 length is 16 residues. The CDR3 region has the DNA TGTGCCAGCAGCTTGGGCTTAACAAACACCTACAATGAGCAGTTCTTC. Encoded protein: CASSLGLTNTYNEQFF. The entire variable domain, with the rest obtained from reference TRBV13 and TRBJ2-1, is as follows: AAGVIQSPRHLIKEKRETATLKCYPIPRHDTVYWYQQGPGQDPQFLISFYEKMQSDKGSIPDRFSAQQFSDYHSELNMSSLELGDSALYFCASSLGLTNTYNEQFFGPGTRLTVL.

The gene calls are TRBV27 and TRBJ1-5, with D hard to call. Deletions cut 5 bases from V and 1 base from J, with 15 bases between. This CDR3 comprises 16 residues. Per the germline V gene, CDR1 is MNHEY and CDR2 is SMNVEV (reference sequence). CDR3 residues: CASSLTRGVSNQPQHF. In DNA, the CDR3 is TGTGCCAGCAGTCTCACCCGAGGCGTCAGCAATCAGCCCCAGCATTTT.

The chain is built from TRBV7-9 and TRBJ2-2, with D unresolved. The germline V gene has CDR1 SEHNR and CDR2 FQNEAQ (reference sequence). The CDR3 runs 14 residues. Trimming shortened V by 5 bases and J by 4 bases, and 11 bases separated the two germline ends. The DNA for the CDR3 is TGTGCCAGCAGCCCGACTTGGGGCACCGGGGAGCTGTTTTTT. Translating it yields CASSPTWGTGELFF.

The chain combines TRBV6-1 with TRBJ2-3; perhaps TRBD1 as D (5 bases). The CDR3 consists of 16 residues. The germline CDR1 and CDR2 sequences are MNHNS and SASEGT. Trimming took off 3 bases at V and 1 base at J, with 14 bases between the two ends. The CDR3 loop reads CASSDRFRGGTDTQYF. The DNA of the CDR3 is TGTGCCAGCAGTGATCGCTTTAGGGGCGGCACAGATACGCAGTATTTT.

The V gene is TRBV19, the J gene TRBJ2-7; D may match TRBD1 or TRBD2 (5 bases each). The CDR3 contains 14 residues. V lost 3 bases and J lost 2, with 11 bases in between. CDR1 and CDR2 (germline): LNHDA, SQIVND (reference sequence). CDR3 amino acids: CASSIARGPYEQYF. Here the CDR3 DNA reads TGTGCCAGTAGTATCGCGAGGGGCCCCTACGAGCAGTACTTC.

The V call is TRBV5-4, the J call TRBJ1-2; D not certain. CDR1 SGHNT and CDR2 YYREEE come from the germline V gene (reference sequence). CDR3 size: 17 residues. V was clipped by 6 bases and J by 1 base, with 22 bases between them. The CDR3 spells CASTNLPDTFGNYGYTF. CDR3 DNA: TGTGCCAGCACCAATTTACCTGACACATTCGGTAACTATGGCTACACCTTC.

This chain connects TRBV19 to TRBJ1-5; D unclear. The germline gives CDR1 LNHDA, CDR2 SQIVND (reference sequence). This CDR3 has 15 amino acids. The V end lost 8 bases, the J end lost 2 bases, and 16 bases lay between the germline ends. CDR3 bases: TGTGCCAGTTGTGAAGGGCCCTACGGCAATCAGCCCCAGCATTTT. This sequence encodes CASCEGPYGNQPQHF.

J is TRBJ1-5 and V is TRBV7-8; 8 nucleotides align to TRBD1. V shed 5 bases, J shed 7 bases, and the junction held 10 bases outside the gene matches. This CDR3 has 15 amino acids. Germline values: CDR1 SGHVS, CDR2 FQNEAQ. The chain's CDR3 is CASSTWTGTGQPQHF. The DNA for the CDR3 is TGTGCCAGCAGCACCTGGACAGGGACGGGGCAGCCCCAGCATTTT.

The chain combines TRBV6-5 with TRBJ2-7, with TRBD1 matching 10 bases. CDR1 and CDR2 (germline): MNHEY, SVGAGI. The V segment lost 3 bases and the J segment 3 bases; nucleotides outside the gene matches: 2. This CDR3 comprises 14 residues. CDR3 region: CASSYGDRGYEQYF. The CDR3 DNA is TGTGCCAGCAGTTATGGGGACAGGGGCTACGAGCAGTACTTC.

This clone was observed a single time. The CDR3 coding sequence is TGTGCCAGCAGCCCACTCTTCGGACAGATAGAAGAGACCCAGTACTTC. Translated, it gives CASSPLFGQIEETQYF. This chain links TRBV27 with TRBJ2-5, with D possibly TRBD1 on 6 matching bases. V was clipped by 6 bases and J by 3 bases, with 20 bases between them. CDR3 length: 16 amino acids. CDR1 and CDR2 (germline): MNHEY, SMNVEV (reference sequence).

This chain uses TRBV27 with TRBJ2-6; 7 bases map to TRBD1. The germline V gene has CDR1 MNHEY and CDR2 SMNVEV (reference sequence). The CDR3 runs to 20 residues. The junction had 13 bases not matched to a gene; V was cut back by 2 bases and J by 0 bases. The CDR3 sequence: CASSLGPPGTASSGANVLTF. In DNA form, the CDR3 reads TGTGCCAGCAGTTTAGGGCCCCCCGGGACAGCTTCCTCTGGGGCCAACGTCCTGACTTTC.

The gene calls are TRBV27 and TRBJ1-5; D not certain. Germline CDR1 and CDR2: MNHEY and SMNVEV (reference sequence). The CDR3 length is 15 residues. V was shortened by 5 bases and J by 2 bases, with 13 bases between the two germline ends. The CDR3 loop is CASSPLGDGNQPQHF. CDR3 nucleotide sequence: TGTGCCAGCAGTCCCCTTGGGGATGGCAATCAGCCCCAGCATTTT.

The CDR3 region has the DNA TGTGCCAGCAATCAGAGACAGGGGCGCACCGGGGAGCTGTTTTTT. Protein sequence: CASNQRQGRTGELFF. The rearrangement uses TRBV21-1 and TRBJ2-2; the table calls TRBD1, which could not be checked here. TRBV21-1 is noted as a pseudogene. This CDR3 has 15 residues.